These T cell receptor beta chains were read from a single sample in a study of T-cell reconstitution after alpha-beta-depleted transplantation in children. TCRdb redid the calling of the PCR reads with MiXCR, one entry per CDR3 protein. The sample shows roughly 490,000 distinct CDR3 sequences, around 10% of them seen only once. The sample was PBMCs, mostly from graft donor cells, taken 180 days after TCRalphabeta/CD19-depleted stem cell transplant. The receptors stem from a female patient aged 2-10 years who had a stem cell transplant for aplastic anemia, so the T cells may come from the graft donor. CDR3s include the opening cysteine and the closing phenylalanine or tryptophan. Fields, in order: V gene, CDR3 length, D gene, clone size, J gene, CDR3 protein, CDR3 DNA. D genes are given only for firm matches. Expanded clones are given a class, and other clones once, few, many or no size at all.

v_call: TRBV30
cdr3_length: 13
d_call: TRBD2
clone_size: -
j_call: TRBJ2-7
cdr3_aa: CACGLAGAKEQYF
cdr3_nt: TGTGCCTGCGGACTAGCGGGAGCGAAAGAGCAGTACTTC

v_call: TRBV9
cdr3_length: 15
d_call: -
clone_size: -
j_call: TRBJ2-2
cdr3_aa: CASSVEEWVTGELFF
cdr3_nt: TGTGCCAGCAGCGTAGAGGAATGGGTGACCGGGGAGCTGTTTTTT

v_call: TRBV6-5
cdr3_length: 15
d_call: TRBD1
clone_size: -
j_call: TRBJ2-2
cdr3_aa: CASSFDRGLTGEPFF
cdr3_nt: TGTGCCAGCAGTTTTGACAGGGGTCTCACCGGGGAGCCGTTTTTT

v_call: TRBV15
cdr3_length: 15
d_call: -
clone_size: many
j_call: TRBJ2-5
cdr3_aa: CATSRAWGEQETQYF
cdr3_nt: TGTGCCACCAGCAGAGCTTGGGGGGAACAAGAGACCCAGTACTTC

v_call: TRBV11-2
cdr3_length: 15
d_call: -
clone_size: few
j_call: TRBJ2-5
cdr3_aa: CASSFRALTGETQYF
cdr3_nt: TGTGCCAGCAGTTTCCGGGCCCTCACAGGAGAGACCCAGTACTTC

v_call: TRBV5-6
cdr3_length: 14
d_call: -
clone_size: -
j_call: TRBJ1-2
cdr3_aa: CASSPNRDLYGYTF
cdr3_nt: TGTGCCAGCAGCCCTAACAGGGACTTATATGGCTACACCTTC

v_call: TRBV6-2/TRBV6-3
cdr3_length: 15
d_call: -
clone_size: -
j_call: TRBJ1-5
cdr3_aa: CASSWFDSGNQPQHF
cdr3_nt: TGTGCCAGCAGTTGGTTCGACAGCGGCAATCAGCCCCAGCATTTT

v_call: TRBV7-6
cdr3_length: 15
d_call: TRBD2
clone_size: many
j_call: TRBJ2-1
cdr3_aa: CASSTRGLVYNEQFF
cdr3_nt: TGTGCCAGCAGCACAAGGGGACTAGTTTACAATGAGCAGTTCTTC

v_call: TRBV7-4
cdr3_length: 15
d_call: -
clone_size: many
j_call: TRBJ1-1
cdr3_aa: CASSSAPQLNTEAFF
cdr3_nt: TGTGCCAGCAGCTCAGCGCCGCAGTTGAACACTGAAGCTTTCTTT

v_call: TRBV29-1
cdr3_length: 18
d_call: -
clone_size: few
j_call: TRBJ2-1
cdr3_aa: CSVPLNWVANLHYNEQFF
cdr3_nt: TGCAGCGTTCCATTAAATTGGGTGGCTAACCTTCACTACAATGAGCAGTTCTTC

v_call: TRBV4-1
cdr3_length: 16
d_call: -
clone_size: -
j_call: TRBJ2-1
cdr3_aa: CASSQIRTVGPDEQFF
cdr3_nt: TGCGCCAGCAGCCAAATCCGGACAGTCGGACCTGATGAGCAGTTCTTC

v_call: TRBV12-3/TRBV12-4
cdr3_length: 14
d_call: TRBD1
clone_size: -
j_call: TRBJ1-2
cdr3_aa: CASSGDRLHYGYTF
cdr3_nt: TGTGCCAGCAGTGGGGACAGGCTCCACTATGGCTACACCTTC

v_call: TRBV5-1
cdr3_length: 14
d_call: -
clone_size: few
j_call: TRBJ2-2
cdr3_aa: CASSLARASGELFF
cdr3_nt: TGCGCCAGCAGCTTGGCCAGGGCTTCAGGGGAGCTGTTTTTT

v_call: TRBV7-9
cdr3_length: 16
d_call: TRBD2
clone_size: few
j_call: TRBJ2-1
cdr3_aa: CASSTKAGTSGNEQFF
cdr3_nt: TGTGCCAGCAGCACCAAGGCCGGGACTAGTGGGAATGAGCAGTTCTTC

v_call: TRBV30
cdr3_length: 12
d_call: -
clone_size: -
j_call: TRBJ1-5
cdr3_aa: CAFKGPNQPQHF
cdr3_nt: TGTGCCTTCAAAGGCCCCAATCAGCCCCAGCATTTT

v_call: TRBV7-9
cdr3_length: 17
d_call: TRBD2
clone_size: few
j_call: TRBJ2-3
cdr3_aa: CASSLAPTSGSPDTQYF
cdr3_nt: TGTGCCAGCAGCTTAGCGCCGACTAGCGGGAGTCCAGATACGCAGTATTTT

v_call: TRBV6-2/TRBV6-3
cdr3_length: 12
d_call: -
clone_size: many
j_call: TRBJ2-1
cdr3_aa: CASSRTYNEQFF
cdr3_nt: TGTGCCAGCAGTCGCACGTACAATGAGCAGTTCTTC

v_call: TRBV20-1
cdr3_length: 13
d_call: -
clone_size: -
j_call: TRBJ2-7
cdr3_aa: CSASQGRPYEQYF
cdr3_nt: TGCAGTGCGTCTCAAGGGAGGCCTTACGAGCAGTACTTC

v_call: TRBV9
cdr3_length: 12
d_call: -
clone_size: few
j_call: TRBJ1-2
cdr3_aa: CASSVPAYGYTF
cdr3_nt: TGTGCCAGCAGCGTGCCGGCGTATGGCTACACCTTC

v_call: TRBV20-1
cdr3_length: 14
d_call: TRBD1
clone_size: -
j_call: TRBJ2-7
cdr3_aa: CSASIPGQPYEQYF
cdr3_nt: TGCAGTGCTAGCATACCGGGACAGCCCTACGAGCAGTACTTC

v_call: TRBV20-1
cdr3_length: 16
d_call: -
clone_size: few
j_call: TRBJ2-7
cdr3_aa: CSAREPPGLRADEQYF
cdr3_nt: TGCAGTGCTAGAGAACCCCCTGGTTTGAGGGCGGACGAGCAGTACTTC

v_call: TRBV28
cdr3_length: 14
d_call: -
clone_size: once
j_call: TRBJ2-1
cdr3_aa: CASRAGLSYNEQFF
cdr3_nt: TGTGCCAGCAGAGCGGGCCTTTCCTACAATGAGCAGTTCTTC

v_call: TRBV10-3
cdr3_length: 15
d_call: TRBD2
clone_size: -
j_call: TRBJ2-1
cdr3_aa: CAISAGGGADGEQFF
cdr3_nt: TGTGCCATCAGTGCAGGCGGGGGGGCCGACGGTGAGCAGTTCTTC